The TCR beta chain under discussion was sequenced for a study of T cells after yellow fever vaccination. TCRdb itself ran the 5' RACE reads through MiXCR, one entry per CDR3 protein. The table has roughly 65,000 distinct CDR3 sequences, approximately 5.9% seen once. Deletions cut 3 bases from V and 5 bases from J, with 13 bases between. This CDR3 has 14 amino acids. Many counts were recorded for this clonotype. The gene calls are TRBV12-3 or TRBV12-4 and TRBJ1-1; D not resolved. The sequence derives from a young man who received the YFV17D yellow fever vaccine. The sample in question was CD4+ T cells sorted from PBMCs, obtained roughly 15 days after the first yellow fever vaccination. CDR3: CASSFQSLGTEAFF. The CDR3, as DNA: TGTGCCAGCAGTTTCCAAAGCCTAGGGACTGAAGCTTTCTTT.